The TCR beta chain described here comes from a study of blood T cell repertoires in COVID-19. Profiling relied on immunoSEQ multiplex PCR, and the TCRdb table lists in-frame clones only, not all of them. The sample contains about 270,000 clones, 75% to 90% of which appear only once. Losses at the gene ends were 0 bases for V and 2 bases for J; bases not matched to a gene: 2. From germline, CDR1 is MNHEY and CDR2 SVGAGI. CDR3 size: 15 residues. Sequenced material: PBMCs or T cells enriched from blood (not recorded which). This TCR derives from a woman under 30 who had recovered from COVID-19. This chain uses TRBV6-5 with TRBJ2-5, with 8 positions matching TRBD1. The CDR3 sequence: CASSYSGTGQETQYF. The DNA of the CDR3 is TGTGCCAGCAGTTACTCCGGGACAGGTCAAGAGACCCAGTACTTC.